This T cell receptor (beta chain) derives from a study of preoperative IRX-2 immunotherapy in early breast cancer. Documented treatment: preoperative locoregional IRX-2 cytokine immunotherapy. Samples came from a phase Ib trial of preoperative locoregional IRX-2 cytokine immunotherapy. The repertoire was sequenced with immunoSEQ multiplex PCR; TCRdb's copy has only in-frame clones and lacks some. The sample contains 40,000 to 45,000 clones, just under 95% of which appear only once. The specimen comprised tumor tissue, sampled after IRX-2 immunotherapy. The TCR originated in a human donor with breast cancer.

The CDR3 loop is CASSKAILSSGNTIYF. The CDR3 nucleotides are TGTGCCAGCAGCAAAGCGATTCTAAGCTCTGGAAACACCATATATTTT. The chain employs TRBV21-1 and TRBJ1-3. TRBV21-1 is an annotated pseudogene. This CDR3 has 16 residues.